Listed below are T cell receptor beta chains from one sample, sequenced in a study of regulatory T cells in long-lasting Graves disease. TCRdb reanalysed the multiplex PCR reads using MiXCR and keeps one entry per CDR3 protein. Counted here are 300,000 to 350,000 distinct CDR3 sequences, 20% occurring once; the ten biggest clones make up just under 30%. This material consisted of peripheral blood mononuclear cells (PBMCs), taken when the disease was refractory, from a patient treated with antithyroid drugs. These TCRs come from a female donor with Graves disease. Both conserved end residues are part of each CDR3. A D gene is named only where the DNA matches it firmly. Clone sizes are given selectively: once, few, many, or a class where the clone is expanded.

CDR3 length,J gene,clone size,D gene,V gene,CDR3 protein,CDR3 DNA
13,TRBJ1-4,few,-,TRBV25-1,CASSQTTNEKLFF,TGTGCCAGCAGTCAAACAACTAATGAAAAACTGTTTTTT
14,TRBJ1-1,few,-,TRBV12-3/TRBV12-4,CASSFGGLFTEAFF,TGTGCCAGCAGTTTTGGAGGTCTGTTCACTGAAGCTTTCTTT
13,TRBJ2-5,many,TRBD1,TRBV20-1,CSATGTGEETQYF,TGCAGTGCTACCGGGACAGGGGAAGAGACCCAGTACTTC
15,TRBJ2-4,-,-,TRBV30,CAWSVSRIAKNIQYF,TGTGCCTGGAGTGTATCTCGGATAGCCAAAAACATTCAGTACTTC
12,TRBJ2-5,-,-,TRBV12-3/TRBV12-4,CASSLWVETQYF,TGTGCCAGCAGTTTATGGGTAGAGACCCAGTACTTC
14,TRBJ2-7,many,TRBD1,TRBV28,CASRFRDRVNKQYF,TGTGCCAGCAGATTCCGGGACAGGGTCAATAAGCAGTACTTC
14,TRBJ2-2,-,-,TRBV6-5,CASSYYSGTGELFF,TGTGCCAGCAGTTACTACTCAGGGACCGGGGAGCTGTTTTTT
17,TRBJ2-5,few,TRBD2,TRBV19,CASSMAFGTSGTETQYF,TGTGCCAGTAGTATGGCCTTTGGGACTAGCGGGACTGAGACCCAGTACTTC
12,TRBJ2-5,-,-,TRBV10-3,CAIGERGETQYF,TGTGCCATCGGTGAAAGAGGAGAGACCCAGTACTTC
15,TRBJ1-1,many,-,TRBV4-1,CASSLQGGASTEAFF,TGCGCCAGCAGCCTGCAAGGAGGGGCGAGCACTGAAGCTTTCTTT
14,TRBJ2-3,-,TRBD2,TRBV14,CASSQLAGASTQYF,TGTGCCAGCAGCCAACTAGCGGGAGCAAGCACGCAGTATTTT
15,TRBJ1-5,-,-,TRBV5-8,CASSLVWGPWGAQHF,TGTGCCAGCAGCTTGGTCTGGGGCCCCTGGGGGGCCCAGCATTTT
13,TRBJ1-5,many,TRBD1,TRBV28,CASSGTGRGPQHF,TGTGCCAGCAGTGGGACAGGTCGAGGGCCCCAGCATTTT
15,TRBJ1-6,-,-,TRBV18,CASSPGLQGGSPLHF,TGTGCCAGCTCACCGGGGTTGCAGGGCGGTTCACCCCTCCACTTT
13,TRBJ2-5,many,-,TRBV12-3/TRBV12-4,CASSPQGLETQYF,TGTGCCAGCAGCCCTCAGGGCCTAGAGACCCAGTACTTC
15,TRBJ2-2,many,-,TRBV28,CASSLASAPTGELFF,TGTGCCAGCAGTTTAGCTAGCGCCCCCACCGGGGAGCTGTTTTTT
12,TRBJ2-2,-,TRBD2,TRBV9,CASSASGGELFF,TGTGCCAGCAGCGCTAGCGGGGGGGAGCTGTTTTTT
14,TRBJ1-1,few,-,TRBV5-1,CASSLGSFNTEAFF,TGCGCCAGCAGCCTCGGGAGTTTTAACACTGAAGCTTTCTTT
16,TRBJ2-5,-,TRBD2,TRBV5-1,CASSQLAGAGEETQYF,TGCGCCAGCAGCCAATTAGCGGGAGCTGGGGAGGAGACCCAGTACTTC
16,TRBJ1-1,-,TRBD1,TRBV6-1,CASRNIGQGRNTEAFF,TGTGCCAGCAGGAATATCGGACAGGGTAGGAACACTGAAGCTTTCTTT
13,TRBJ2-5,many,-,TRBV6-2/TRBV6-3,CASSYLRGETQYF,TGTGCCAGCAGTTATCTGAGGGGGGAGACCCAGTACTTC
13,TRBJ1-1,many,-,TRBV20-1,CSASRDANTEAFF,TGCAGTGCTAGCCGGGACGCGAACACTGAAGCTTTCTTT
15,TRBJ1-2,many,-,TRBV19,CASSPIPSKDYGYTF,TGTGCCAGTAGTCCCATTCCATCCAAGGACTATGGCTACACCTTC
17,TRBJ2-3,few,TRBD2,TRBV7-2,CASSPPLGLANTDTQYF,TGTGCCAGCAGCCCCCCCTTGGGACTAGCGAATACAGATACGCAGTATTTT
16,TRBJ2-1,few,TRBD2,TRBV14,CASSQERLAGDNEQFF,TGTGCCAGCAGCCAAGAAAGACTAGCGGGGGACAATGAGCAGTTCTTC
15,TRBJ2-7,many,TRBD1,TRBV28,CASSRWTGGGYEQYF,TGTGCCAGCAGTCGGTGGACAGGCGGAGGCTACGAGCAGTACTTC
14,TRBJ2-7,many,-,TRBV5-1,CASSRDGSSYEQYF,TGCGCCAGCAGCCGGGACGGTAGCTCCTACGAGCAGTACTTC
15,TRBJ2-5,-,-,TRBV24-1,CATSEKAGVRETQYF,TGTGCCACCAGTGAAAAAGCAGGGGTCCGAGAGACCCAGTACTTC
18,TRBJ2-1,-,TRBD2,TRBV20-1,CSAQKEEQAGGPINEQFF,TGCAGCGCCCAGAAGGAGGAGCAAGCGGGAGGGCCGATCAATGAGCAGTTCTTC
13,TRBJ2-7,many,-,TRBV7-2,CASSFLYRDEQYF,TGTGCCAGCAGCTTCTTGTACAGAGACGAGCAGTACTTC
15,TRBJ2-1,-,TRBD1,TRBV20-1,CSATTGTVSYNEQFF,TGCAGTGCAACCACCGGGACAGTCTCCTACAATGAGCAGTTCTTC
15,TRBJ1-6,many,-,TRBV12-3/TRBV12-4,CASRPGTLNNSPLHF,TGTGCCAGCAGACCAGGGACACTGAATAATTCACCCCTCCACTTT
13,TRBJ2-7,few,-,TRBV5-6,CASSLGTGGEQYF,TGTGCCAGCAGCTTGGGAACCGGGGGTGAGCAGTACTTC
13,TRBJ2-4,few,-,TRBV3-2,CASKAIAKNIQYF,TGTGCCAGCAAGGCAATAGCCAAAAACATTCAGTACTTC
18,TRBJ2-2,-,-,TRBV11-2,CASSLHRGAKMRTGELFF,TGTGCCAGCAGCTTACATAGAGGCGCCAAGATGAGAACCGGGGAGCTGTTTTTT
15,TRBJ2-2,many,-,TRBV3-1,CASSHVRGRTGELFF,TGTGCCAGCAGCCACGTCAGGGGTCGGACCGGGGAGCTGTTTTTT
16,TRBJ1-1,many,-,TRBV7-9,CASSLARGASVTEAFF,TGTGCCAGCAGCTTAGCGCGGGGAGCGTCGGTAACTGAAGCTTTCTTT
16,TRBJ2-5,many,TRBD2,TRBV7-2,CASSHVGSSGRETQYF,TGTGCCAGCAGTCACGTCGGGTCTAGCGGACGAGAGACCCAGTACTTC
16,TRBJ2-7,-,-,TRBV6-2/TRBV6-3,CASSYPTGIPFYEQYF,TGTGCCAGCAGTTACCCGACGGGAATACCCTTCTACGAGCAGTACTTC
20,TRBJ1-4,-,-,TRBV24-1,CATSDLHKCGFGATNEKLFF,TGTGCCACCAGTGATTTGCATAAATGTGGGTTCGGGGCAACTAATGAAAAACTGTTTTTT
13,TRBJ1-3,once,-,TRBV9,CASSVGPGNTIYF,TGTGCCAGCAGCGTAGGTCCTGGAAACACCATATATTTT
16,TRBJ1-5,many,TRBD1,TRBV27,CASSFPTGGGNQPQHF,TGTGCCAGCAGCTTCCCGACAGGGGGGGGCAATCAGCCCCAGCATTTT
14,TRBJ1-1,many,TRBD1,TRBV7-2,CASSWRQGGTEAFF,TGTGCCAGCAGCTGGCGACAGGGGGGCACTGAAGCTTTCTTT
15,TRBJ2-2,few,-,TRBV11-3,CASSPQWVGTGELFF,TGTGCCAGCAGCCCCCAATGGGTTGGCACCGGGGAGCTGTTTTTT
16,TRBJ2-7,-,TRBD2,TRBV11-2,CAGSLGSGGRSYEQYF,TGTGCCGGCAGCTTAGGGAGCGGGGGCCGCTCCTACGAGCAGTACTTC
14,TRBJ1-6,-,-,TRBV20-1,CSARGDAGNSPLHF,TGCAGTGCTAGAGGGGACGCAGGGAATTCACCCCTCCACTTT
15,TRBJ2-7,many,TRBD2,TRBV7-2,CASSLTHSGSYEQYF,TGTGCCAGCAGCCTGACACATAGCGGGAGTTACGAGCAGTACTTC
15,TRBJ2-1,few,-,TRBV6-2/TRBV6-3,CASSYGGGLYNEQFF,TGTGCCAGCAGTTACGGGGGGGGCCTATACAATGAGCAGTTCTTC
17,TRBJ2-7,-,TRBD2,TRBV18,CASSPRLAGTSSYEQYF,TGTGCCAGCTCACCAAGGCTAGCGGGTACCTCTTCCTACGAGCAGTACTTC
14,TRBJ2-5,many,-,TRBV7-8,CASSHGPYQETQYF,TGTGCCAGCAGCCACGGGCCGTACCAAGAGACCCAGTACTTC
16,TRBJ1-1,few,-,TRBV11-2,CASSLGGGSLNTEAFF,TGTGCCAGCAGCTTAGGTGGCGGCAGCTTGAACACTGAAGCTTTCTTT
15,TRBJ2-5,many,TRBD2,TRBV15,CATSREPGGMETQYF,TGTGCCACCAGCCGAGAACCGGGGGGGATGGAGACCCAGTACTTC
16,TRBJ2-3,-,-,TRBV7-2,CASSPFIVGPPDTQYF,TGTGCCAGCAGCCCGTTTATTGTGGGGCCCCCAGATACGCAGTATTTT
11,TRBJ2-2,many,-,TRBV28,CASSFTGELFF,TGTGCCAGCAGTTTCACCGGGGAGCTGTTTTTT
13,TRBJ2-7,-,TRBD1,TRBV29-1,CSALPGQGSEQYF,TGCAGCGCTCTACCGGGACAGGGAAGCGAGCAGTACTTC
15,TRBJ2-1,-,-,TRBV27,CASSFFPSSYNEQFF,TGTGCCAGCAGTTTTTTTCCGAGCAGTTACAATGAGCAGTTCTTC
14,TRBJ1-5,many,-,TRBV12-3/TRBV12-4,CASSFWGQGQPQHF,TGTGCCAGCAGTTTTTGGGGGCAAGGGCAGCCCCAGCATTTT